These T cell receptor beta chains were read from a single sample in a study of OX40 agonist ivuxolimab in advanced cancers. Using immunoSEQ multiplex PCR, the repertoire was profiled, and TCRdb retains in-frame clones only, with some absent. In the table there are 15,000 to 20,000 clones, around 81% of which are singletons. Sequenced material: CD4+ or CD8+ T cells sorted from blood, taken in a trial of the OX40 agonist ivuxolimab. Receptors were obtained from an adult with an advanced solid tumor such as melanoma, head and neck, liver or kidney cancer. The CDR3 runs from the conserved cysteine through the conserved F or W. The D gene is left open where the match is weak. Clone size is stated in some rows and not others, as once, few, many or a class when expanded.

v_gene	j_gene	d_gene	abundance	CDR3nt	CDR3aa
TRBV29-1	TRBJ2-7	TRBD1	NA	TGCAGCGTTCAGGGGGCCTACGAGCAGTACTTC	CSVQGAYEQYF
TRBV13	TRBJ1-5	NA	NA	TGTGCCAGCAGCGGAATCAATCAGCCCCAGCATTTT	CASSGINQPQHF
TRBV5-1	TRBJ2-1	NA	NA	TGCGCCAGCAGCTACAACGGACAGAGCCGTAACCCGTACAATGAGCAGTTCTTC	CASSYNGQSRNPYNEQFF
TRBV6-5	TRBJ1-2	NA	NA	TGTGCCAGCAGTTACCTGACAGTGAACATCTATGGCTACACCTTC	CASSYLTVNIYGYTF
TRBV19	TRBJ1-1	NA	NA	TGTGCCAGTAGTATAGCAACAGGGAACACTGAAGCTTTCTTT	CASSIATGNTEAFF
TRBV7-9	TRBJ2-1	TRBD1	NA	TGTGCCAGCAGCCCAGGACAGGGGAGGATCAATGAGCAGTTCTTC	CASSPGQGRINEQFF
TRBV2	TRBJ2-1	TRBD1	NA	TGTGCCAGCAGTGACCCTAATAGACAGGGCTGGTACAATGAGCAGTTCTTC	CASSDPNRQGWYNEQFF
TRBV7-2	TRBJ2-3	TRBD1	few	TGTGCCAGCAGCTTAGTTTCGGCAGGGGGATTGTCTAGCACAGATACGCAGTATTTT	CASSLVSAGGLSSTDTQYF
TRBV11-3	TRBJ2-7	NA	NA	TGTGCCAGCAGCTTAGATGGACGAACCTCTCTCGAGCAGTACTTC	CASSLDGRTSLEQYF
TRBV4-1	TRBJ2-5	TRBD1	NA	TGCGCCAGCAGCCAAAAGTTTGGACAGGGCGTCTTAGAGACCCAGTACTTC	CASSQKFGQGVLETQYF
TRBV7-6	TRBJ1-1	NA	once	TGTGCCAGCAGCTCCGGCACTGAAGCTTTCTTT	CASSSGTEAFF
TRBV11-2	TRBJ1-6	NA	once	TGTGCCAGCAGCCGGGACTTTAGCTCCTATAATTCACCCCTCCACTTT	CASSRDFSSYNSPLHF
TRBV5-6	TRBJ1-2	TRBD1	many	TGTGCCAGCAGCTTAGGGGGCAGGAGAGATGGCTACACCTTC	CASSLGGRRDGYTF
TRBV7-6	TRBJ2-7	NA	NA	TGTGCCAGCAGCCCAGCCGGGCCTTCCTACGAGCAGTACTTC	CASSPAGPSYEQYF
TRBV11-2	TRBJ1-4	NA	NA	TGTGCCAGCAGCTCCCTCAATGAAAAACTGTTTTTT	CASSSLNEKLFF
TRBV6-6	TRBJ1-4	NA	once	TGTGCCAGCGGCCAGCCTAATGAAAAACTGTTTTTT	CASGQPNEKLFF
TRBV4-1	TRBJ2-2	TRBD2	NA	TGCGCCAGCAGCCAAATAGCGGGGGGAGACGGGGAGCTGTTTTTT	CASSQIAGGDGELFF
TRBV6-4	TRBJ1-1	NA	NA	TGTGCCAGCAGTGCGGGGGACGGGGAGGGCACTGAAGCTTTCTTT	CASSAGDGEGTEAFF
TRBV6-1	TRBJ1-2	TRBD1	NA	TGTGCCAGCAGGGGACAGGGGGCCATCTATGGCTACACCTTC	CASRGQGAIYGYTF
TRBV18	TRBJ2-3	NA	NA	TGTGCCAGCTCACCACCTGGGGGCCACACAGATACGCAGTATTTT	CASSPPGGHTDTQYF